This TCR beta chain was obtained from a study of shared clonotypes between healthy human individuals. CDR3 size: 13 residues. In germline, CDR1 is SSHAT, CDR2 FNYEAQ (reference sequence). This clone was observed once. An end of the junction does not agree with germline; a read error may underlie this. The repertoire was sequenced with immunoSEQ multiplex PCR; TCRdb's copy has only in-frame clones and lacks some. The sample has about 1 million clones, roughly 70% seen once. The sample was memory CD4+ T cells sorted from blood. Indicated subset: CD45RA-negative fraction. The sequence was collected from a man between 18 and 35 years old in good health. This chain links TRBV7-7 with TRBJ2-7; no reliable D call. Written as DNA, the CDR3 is TGTGCTAGCAGCCCCGAGCTCCTCTCCGAGCAGTACTTC. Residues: CASSPELLSEQYF. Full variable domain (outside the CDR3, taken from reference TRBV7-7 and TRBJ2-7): GAGVSQSPRYKVTKRGQDVTLRCDPISSHATLYWYQQALGQGPEFLTYFNYEAQPDKSGLPSDRFSAERPEGSISTLTIQRTEQRDSAMYRCASSPELLSEQYFGPGTRLTVT.